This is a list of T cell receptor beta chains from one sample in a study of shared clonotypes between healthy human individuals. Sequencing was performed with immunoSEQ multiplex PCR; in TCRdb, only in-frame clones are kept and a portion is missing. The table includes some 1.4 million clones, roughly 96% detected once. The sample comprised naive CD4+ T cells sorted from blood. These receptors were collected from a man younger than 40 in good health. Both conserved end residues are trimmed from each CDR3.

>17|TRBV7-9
ASSANPGTGDSRYNEQF
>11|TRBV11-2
ASSSKENTEAF
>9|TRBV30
AWSVQETQY
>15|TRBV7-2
ASSLTTGAGLGYGYT
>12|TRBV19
ASIGGFGDQPQH
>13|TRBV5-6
ASSLVNGGANVLT
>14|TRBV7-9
ASSFVELAGTDTQY
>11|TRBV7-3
ASSLTRDKPAF
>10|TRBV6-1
ASSGQGPIQY
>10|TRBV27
ASSLRGNEQF
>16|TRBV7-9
ASSLLAGIYSSYNEQF
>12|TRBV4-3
ASRQESSYNEQF
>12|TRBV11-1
ASSYASDTYGYT
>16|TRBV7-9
ASSLLLAGGPSMGEQF
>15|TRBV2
ASSARRGAGPDQPQH
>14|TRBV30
AWIPRTAYSGNTIY
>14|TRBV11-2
ASSPIRGQGPYEQY
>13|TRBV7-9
ASSLAGTDNYGYT
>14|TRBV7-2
ASSPILGQGSTEAF
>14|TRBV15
ATSRGTGTVNTEAF
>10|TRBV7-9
ASSPVTYEQY
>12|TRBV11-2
ASSLVRGHGELF
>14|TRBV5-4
ASSSRPAGEADTQY
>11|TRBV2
ASSDGYNSPLH
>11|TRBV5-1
ASSEPTDNEQF
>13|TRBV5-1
ASSISGQGENIQY
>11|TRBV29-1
SGLRAFNNEQF
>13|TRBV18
ASSPRLDPTGELF
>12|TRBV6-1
ASRNLAAQETQY
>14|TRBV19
ASTPTGRGENQPQH
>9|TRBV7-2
ASSLGWAQH
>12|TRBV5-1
ASSLIPNTGELF
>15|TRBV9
ASSVSLDLDRNYEQY
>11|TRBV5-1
ASSLGVKETQY
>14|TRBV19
ASSALAGGPPNEQF
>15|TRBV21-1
ASSKWDSSGRSYEQY
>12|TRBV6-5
ASSYLRETGELF
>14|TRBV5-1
ASSLVGGAAKNIQY
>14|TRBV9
ASSWGTKLNTDTQY
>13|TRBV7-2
ASSTPGLAYNEQF
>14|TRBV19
ASSIVAGGLGGELF
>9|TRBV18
ASSPLETQY
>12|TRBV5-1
ASSLGTAQETQY
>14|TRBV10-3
AISAPRDRGSHEQY